A selection of T cell receptor beta chains follows, all from one sample in a study of T cells in tuberculosis. Assay: immunoSEQ multiplex PCR; the TCRdb copy retains only in-frame clones and omits some. The sample records about 49,000 clones, over 90% being singletons. Sequences were derived from PBMCs, sampled at tuberculosis diagnosis. Receptor source: an adult with tuberculosis. Each CDR3 is given with its conserved first and last residue. D genes are given only for firm matches. Expanded clones get a size class; other rows say once, few or many, or leave the size out.

d_call: NA
clone_size: NA
j_call: TRBJ2-2
v_call: TRBV12-2
cdr3_aa: CASRLGTGLFTGTGELFF
cdr3_nt: TGTGCAAGTCGCTTAGGGACAGGGTTATTCACGGGCACCGGGGAGCTGTTTTTT

d_call: NA
clone_size: NA
j_call: TRBJ1-5
v_call: TRBV30
cdr3_aa: CAWSQVYSNQPQHF
cdr3_nt: TGTGCCTGGAGTCAGGTCTATAGCAATCAGCCCCAGCATTTT

d_call: TRBD1
clone_size: NA
j_call: TRBJ2-1
v_call: TRBV7-9
cdr3_aa: CASSLGGQGLHEQFF
cdr3_nt: TGTGCCAGCAGCTTAGGAGGACAGGGTTTGCATGAGCAGTTCTTC

d_call: NA
clone_size: NA
j_call: TRBJ1-2
v_call: TRBV5-1
cdr3_aa: CASREGQASYGYTF
cdr3_nt: TGCGCCAGCCGGGAGGGGCAGGCTTCCTATGGCTACACCTTC

d_call: TRBD2
clone_size: NA
j_call: TRBJ2-2
v_call: TRBV19
cdr3_aa: CASSSAGGWTGELFF
cdr3_nt: TGTGCCAGTAGCTCGGCGGGAGGGTGGACCGGGGAGCTGTTTTTT

d_call: NA
clone_size: NA
j_call: TRBJ2-7
v_call: TRBV7-2
cdr3_aa: CASSSPTSYEQYF
cdr3_nt: TGTGCCAGCAGCTCGCCTACTAGCTACGAGCAGTACTTC

d_call: TRBD2
clone_size: NA
j_call: TRBJ2-1
v_call: TRBV4-2
cdr3_aa: CASSQARTSGRVNEQFF
cdr3_nt: TGTGCCAGCAGCCAAGCTAGGACTAGCGGGAGGGTCAATGAGCAGTTCTTC

d_call: TRBD1
clone_size: NA
j_call: TRBJ1-3
v_call: TRBV16
cdr3_aa: CASSRLPGQSSGNTIYF
cdr3_nt: TGTGCCAGCAGCCGACTCCCGGGACAGAGCTCTGGAAACACCATATATTTT

d_call: TRBD1
clone_size: NA
j_call: TRBJ2-1
v_call: TRBV14
cdr3_aa: CASTSDRADEQFF
cdr3_nt: TGTGCCAGCACCTCAGACAGGGCCGATGAGCAGTTCTTC

d_call: NA
clone_size: NA
j_call: TRBJ1-2
v_call: TRBV9
cdr3_aa: CASSVAPGRDYGYTF
cdr3_nt: TGTGCCAGCAGCGTAGCGCCAGGGAGGGACTATGGCTACACCTTC

d_call: TRBD2
clone_size: NA
j_call: TRBJ2-3
v_call: TRBV10-3
cdr3_aa: CAISFLAGVADTQYF
cdr3_nt: TGTGCCATCAGTTTCCTAGCGGGGGTTGCAGATACGCAGTATTTT

d_call: NA
clone_size: NA
j_call: TRBJ2-1
v_call: TRBV6-5
cdr3_aa: CASSYSGLYQFF
cdr3_nt: TGTGCCAGCAGTTACTCTGGACTATATCAGTTCTTC

d_call: NA
clone_size: NA
j_call: TRBJ2-7
v_call: TRBV6-6
cdr3_aa: CASTKGLQEREQYF
cdr3_nt: TGTGCCAGCACCAAGGGACTCCAAGAGAGAGAGCAGTACTTC

d_call: NA
clone_size: once
j_call: TRBJ1-2
v_call: TRBV5-1
cdr3_aa: CASSLVSGVNGYTF
cdr3_nt: TGCGCCAGCAGCTTGGTGTCGGGGGTTAATGGCTACACCTTC

d_call: NA
clone_size: NA
j_call: TRBJ1-2
v_call: TRBV28
cdr3_aa: CASIGGFGYTF
cdr3_nt: TGTGCCAGCATTGGGGGGTTCGGCTACACCTTC

d_call: NA
clone_size: NA
j_call: TRBJ2-1
v_call: TRBV12-2
cdr3_aa: CASRRRAGAEQFF
cdr3_nt: TGTGCAAGTCGTCGGAGGGCCGGGGCTGAGCAGTTCTTC

d_call: NA
clone_size: NA
j_call: TRBJ2-3
v_call: TRBV7-8
cdr3_aa: CASSLEEIFSTDTQYF
cdr3_nt: TGTGCCAGCAGCTTAGAAGAGATTTTCAGCACAGATACGCAGTATTTT

d_call: NA
clone_size: NA
j_call: TRBJ1-2
v_call: TRBV6-6
cdr3_aa: CASSHGQTSGYTF
cdr3_nt: TGTGCCAGCAGTCATGGACAGACTAGCGGCTACACCTTC

d_call: TRBD1
clone_size: NA
j_call: TRBJ2-1
v_call: TRBV30
cdr3_aa: CAWRWQGAGNEQFF
cdr3_nt: TGTGCCTGGAGGTGGCAGGGGGCAGGGAATGAGCAGTTCTTC

d_call: NA
clone_size: NA
j_call: TRBJ1-2
v_call: TRBV29-1
cdr3_aa: CSVVITDSYGYTF
cdr3_nt: TGCAGCGTTGTGATTACGGACAGCTATGGCTACACCTTC

d_call: TRBD1
clone_size: NA
j_call: TRBJ1-3
v_call: TRBV11-2
cdr3_aa: CASSLYGTGISGNTIYF
cdr3_nt: TGTGCCAGCAGCTTATACGGGACAGGCATCTCTGGAAACACCATATATTTT

d_call: NA
clone_size: few
j_call: TRBJ1-2
v_call: TRBV11-2
cdr3_aa: CASSLDVQVIGYTF
cdr3_nt: TGTGCCAGCAGCTTAGATGTCCAGGTGATTGGCTACACCTTC

d_call: TRBD1
clone_size: NA
j_call: TRBJ2-7
v_call: TRBV18
cdr3_aa: CASSPDRQGLTYEQYF
cdr3_nt: TGTGCCAGCTCACCAGATAGACAGGGGCTGACCTACGAGCAGTACTTC

d_call: NA
clone_size: once
j_call: TRBJ2-1
v_call: TRBV4-1
cdr3_aa: CASSQELGSAGRKAGSYNEQFF
cdr3_nt: TGCGCCAGCAGCCAAGAGTTGGGTTCGGCAGGGCGGAAGGCAGGCTCCTACAATGAGCAGTTCTTC

d_call: NA
clone_size: NA
j_call: TRBJ2-5
v_call: TRBV28
cdr3_aa: CASLPQSWGRTVPKETQYF
cdr3_nt: TGTGCCAGCCTCCCTCAAAGTTGGGGGAGGACCGTGCCCAAAGAGACCCAGTACTTC

d_call: NA
clone_size: NA
j_call: TRBJ1-2
v_call: TRBV20-1
cdr3_aa: CSAVRDGYTF
cdr3_nt: TGCAGTGCTGTCCGCGATGGCTACACCTTC

d_call: TRBD1
clone_size: NA
j_call: TRBJ2-5
v_call: TRBV6-1
cdr3_aa: CASSEEVRGPETQYF
cdr3_nt: TGTGCCAGCAGTGAAGAGGTCAGGGGGCCAGAGACCCAGTACTTC

d_call: TRBD1
clone_size: NA
j_call: TRBJ1-1
v_call: TRBV6-5
cdr3_aa: CASSPGTANTEAFF
cdr3_nt: TGTGCCAGCAGTCCCGGGACAGCCAACACTGAAGCTTTCTTT

d_call: TRBD1
clone_size: NA
j_call: TRBJ2-7
v_call: TRBV28
cdr3_aa: CASKSGGYEQYF
cdr3_nt: TGTGCCAGCAAATCAGGGGGCTACGAGCAGTACTTC

d_call: TRBD2
clone_size: few
j_call: TRBJ2-1
v_call: TRBV5-1
cdr3_aa: CASSLAAGAPSSYNEQFF
cdr3_nt: TGCGCCAGCAGCTTGGCCGCGGGAGCCCCGAGCTCCTACAATGAGCAGTTCTTC

d_call: TRBD2
clone_size: NA
j_call: TRBJ2-3
v_call: TRBV20-1
cdr3_aa: CSAGLADTQYF
cdr3_nt: TGCAGTGCAGGACTAGCTGATACGCAGTATTTT

d_call: NA
clone_size: NA
j_call: TRBJ2-7
v_call: TRBV28
cdr3_aa: CASISGYEQYF
cdr3_nt: TGTGCCAGCATTAGCGGATACGAGCAGTACTTC

d_call: NA
clone_size: NA
j_call: TRBJ2-5
v_call: TRBV7-2
cdr3_aa: CASTQDGRGQETQYF
cdr3_nt: TGTGCCAGCACACAAGACGGCAGAGGCCAAGAGACCCAGTACTTC

d_call: TRBD1
clone_size: NA
j_call: TRBJ1-3
v_call: TRBV5-4
cdr3_aa: CASSPGQGRNTIYF
cdr3_nt: TGTGCCAGCAGCCCGGGACAGGGTCGAAACACCATATATTTT

d_call: NA
clone_size: NA
j_call: TRBJ2-7
v_call: TRBV6-6
cdr3_aa: CASSYAGGRLSYEQYF
cdr3_nt: TGTGCCAGCAGTTACGCCGGGGGGCGGCTCTCCTACGAGCAGTACTTC

d_call: NA
clone_size: NA
j_call: TRBJ1-2
v_call: TRBV5-4
cdr3_aa: CASSQTGSGGYTF
cdr3_nt: TGTGCCAGCAGCCAAACAGGGAGCGGTGGCTACACCTTC

d_call: TRBD1
clone_size: NA
j_call: TRBJ1-2
v_call: TRBV5-1
cdr3_aa: CASSLDRGNYGYTF
cdr3_nt: TGCGCCAGCAGCTTGGACAGGGGGAATTATGGCTACACCTTC

d_call: NA
clone_size: NA
j_call: TRBJ1-1
v_call: TRBV4-1
cdr3_aa: CASSQEVRGMNTEAFF
cdr3_nt: TGCGCCAGCAGCCAAGAGGTGCGGGGAATGAACACTGAAGCTTTCTTT

d_call: NA
clone_size: NA
j_call: TRBJ1-2
v_call: TRBV4-2
cdr3_aa: CASSQESGSYGYTF
cdr3_nt: TGTGCCAGCAGCCAAGAATCGGGTAGCTATGGCTACACCTTC

d_call: TRBD1
clone_size: NA
j_call: TRBJ1-4
v_call: TRBV6-6
cdr3_aa: CASRLQGGNEKLFF
cdr3_nt: TGTGCCAGCAGGCTACAGGGGGGAAATGAAAAACTGTTTTTT

d_call: NA
clone_size: NA
j_call: TRBJ2-7
v_call: TRBV7-9
cdr3_aa: CASSSYKPVGVGEQYF
cdr3_nt: TGTGCCAGCAGCTCATATAAACCCGTAGGGGTTGGGGAGCAGTACTTC

d_call: NA
clone_size: NA
j_call: TRBJ1-2
v_call: TRBV4-1
cdr3_aa: CASSQDRSSGYGYTF
cdr3_nt: TGCGCCAGCAGCCAAGATAGGAGCAGTGGCTATGGCTACACCTTC

d_call: NA
clone_size: NA
j_call: TRBJ1-6
v_call: TRBV30
cdr3_aa: CAWSMRVRSGSPLHF
cdr3_nt: TGTGCCTGGAGTATGAGGGTTAGGTCCGGCTCACCCCTCCACTTT

d_call: TRBD2
clone_size: once
j_call: TRBJ2-3
v_call: TRBV5-4
cdr3_aa: CASSSGLGITDTQYF
cdr3_nt: TGTGCCAGCAGCTCGGGACTAGGTATCACAGATACGCAGTATTTT

d_call: NA
clone_size: NA
j_call: TRBJ1-1
v_call: TRBV2
cdr3_aa: CASSGRGALMNTEAFF
cdr3_nt: TGTGCCAGCAGTGGGCGCGGAGCATTAATGAACACTGAAGCTTTCTTT

d_call: TRBD1
clone_size: NA
j_call: TRBJ2-5
v_call: TRBV7-3
cdr3_aa: CASSLKTGQGGETQYF
cdr3_nt: TGTGCCAGCAGCTTAAAAACGGGACAGGGCGGGGAGACCCAGTACTTC

d_call: NA
clone_size: NA
j_call: TRBJ2-1
v_call: TRBV11-3
cdr3_aa: CASSLIPRLYYNEQFF
cdr3_nt: TGTGCCAGCAGCCTAATCCCGAGACTGTACTACAATGAGCAGTTCTTC

d_call: NA
clone_size: NA
j_call: TRBJ1-2
v_call: TRBV27
cdr3_aa: CASSLLPGEGYGYTF
cdr3_nt: TGTGCCAGCAGTTTATTGCCGGGGGAGGGCTATGGCTACACCTTC

d_call: NA
clone_size: NA
j_call: TRBJ2-5
v_call: TRBV15
cdr3_aa: CATSRVIAVETQYF
cdr3_nt: TGTGCCACCAGCAGAGTGATAGCGGTCGAGACCCAGTACTTC

d_call: TRBD2
clone_size: NA
j_call: TRBJ2-7
v_call: TRBV4-2
cdr3_aa: CASSQELAGPYEQYF
cdr3_nt: TGTGCCAGCAGCCAAGAACTAGCGGGGCCCTACGAGCAGTACTTC